The 20 T cell receptor beta chains below all came from one sample that was sequenced in a study of blood T cell repertoires in COVID-19. The method was immunoSEQ multiplex PCR; TCRdb's version includes in-frame clones alone and lacks a portion of them. Among 55,000 to 90,000 clones, more than 65% were seen once, and the ten largest hold roughly 4.7%. Material: peripheral blood. The receptors were sampled from a woman aged 60-75 years with acute or convalescent COVID-19.

This chain connects TRBV12-3 or TRBV12-4 to TRBJ1-2, with D uncertain. Trimming took off 1 base at V and 8 bases at J, with 11 bases between the two ends. The CDR3 has 13 amino acids. CDR3 coding DNA: TGTGCCAGCAGTTTAGGAGGGTCGGGCGGCTACACCTTC. Its translation is CASSLGGSGGYTF.

This chain connects TRBV19 to TRBJ2-7, with 8 bases that match TRBD1. The CDR3 has 13 amino acids. The V gene's germline CDR1 is LNHDA and CDR2 SQIVND (reference sequence). The J segment lost 2 bases and the V segment lost 10 bases, leaving 7 bases of the junction unmatched. The DNA for the CDR3 is TGTGCCACTCCCAGGGGGCATCCCTACGAGCAGTACTTC. This sequence encodes CATPRGHPYEQYF. Full variable domain (rest looked up from reference TRBV19 and TRBJ2-7): DGGITQSPKYLFRKEGQNVTLSCEQNLNHDAMYWYRQDPGQGLRLIYYSQIVNDFQKGDIAEGYSVSREKKESFPLTVTSAQKNPTAFYLCATPRGHPYEQYFGPGTRLTVT.

The chain employs TRBV9 and TRBJ2-7; weak D call: TRBD2 (5 bases). CDR3 length equals 13 residues. Trimming cost V 4 bases and J 6 bases, with 14 bases left between them. Per the germline V gene, CDR1 is SGDLS and CDR2 is YYNGEE. The CDR3 sequence: CASSPRTRSEQYF. The CDR3 DNA reads TGTGCCAGCAGCCCACGGACTCGGAGCGAGCAGTACTTC. Supplemented by reference TRBV9 and TRBJ2-7, the full variable domain reads DSGVTQTPKHLITATGQRVTLRCSPRSGDLSVYWYQQSLDQGLQFLIQYYNGEERAKGNILERFSAQQFPDLHSELNLSSLELGDSALYFCASSPRTRSEQYFGPGTRLTVT.

The rearrangement joins TRBV29-1 to TRBJ2-7; no firm D call. This CDR3 contains 12 residues. The ends were cut back, 4 bases at V and 2 bases at J, with 9 bases in the middle. The germline V gene encodes CDR1 SQVTM and CDR2 ANQGSEA. DNA of the CDR3: TGCAGCGTTGGGGCAGCCGCCTACGAGCAGTACTTC. As protein: CSVGAAAYEQYF.

The chain couples TRBV3-1 (or the pseudogene TRBV3-2) to TRBJ1-4; the D is unclear. The germline gives CDR1 LGHDT, CDR2 YNNKEL (reference sequence). V was shortened by 3 bases and J by 4 bases, with 12 bases between the two germline ends. The CDR3 runs to 15 residues. This CDR3 reads CASSHNNGDNEKLFF. The CDR3 DNA reads as TGTGCCAGCAGCCATAATAACGGGGATAATGAAAAACTGTTTTTT.

This clone came up a few times. The rearrangement joins TRBV5-4 to TRBJ2-5; TRBD2 matches 7 bases. The CDR3 is 14 amino acids. Trimming removed 4 bases from V and 1 base from J; junction bases left unmatched: 4. Per the germline V gene, CDR1 is SGHNT and CDR2 is YYREEE (reference sequence). The CDR3 bases are TGTGCCAGCAGCCTGGGGGGGGTCCAAGAGACCCAGTACTTC. Its translation is CASSLGGVQETQYF.

This chain uses TRBV5-1 with TRBJ1-2; 9 bases map to TRBD1. This CDR3 region has 14 residues. Unmatched junction bases numbered 4, after V lost 3 bases and J lost 4 bases. In germline, CDR1 is SGHRS, CDR2 YFSETQ. This CDR3 is CASSSTGGGYGYTF. The DNA for the CDR3 is TGCGCCAGCAGCTCGACAGGGGGTGGCTATGGCTACACCTTC.

The chain joins TRBV7-3 to TRBJ2-7; D remains ambiguous. The CDR3 is made up of 14 amino acids. The germline V gene has CDR1 SGHTA and CDR2 FQGTGA. Trimming stripped 3 bases from V and 0 bases from J, with 9 bases between. The CDR3 spells CASSFRPTSYEQYF. The DNA of the CDR3 is TGTGCCAGCAGCTTCAGGCCTACCTCCTACGAGCAGTACTTC.

This rearrangement joins TRBV6-5 to TRBJ2-7; 8 bases align to TRBD1. Germline V gene data show CDR1 as MNHEY and CDR2 as SVGAGI. Trimming removed 10 bases from V and 9 bases from J; junction bases left unmatched: 20. The CDR3 totals 15 residues. CDR3 nucleotides: TGTGCCACCATGAGGGGACAGGAGTTGGTCGGGGTGCAGTACTTC. Its protein product is CATMRGQELVGVQYF.

This CDR3 reads CASSEAGGGQVYGYTF. The CDR3 region has the DNA TGTGCCAGCAGTGAAGCGGGCGGGGGGCAAGTCTATGGCTACACCTTC. This chain links TRBV2 with TRBJ1-2; a possible D gene is TRBD1 (6 bases). Trimming pared 0 bases from V and 4 bases from J, leaving 15 bases between. Germline assignment: CDR1 SNHLY and CDR2 FYNNEI. The CDR3 spans 16 residues.

The J gene is TRBJ1-1, the V gene TRBV6-1; 8 nucleotides align to TRBD1. Germline V gene lookup returns CDR1 MNHNS and CDR2 SASEGT. The CDR3 is 14 residues long. V shed 3 bases and J 6 bases; nucleotides not matched to a gene: 6. The CDR3 loop reads CASSELQGVAEAFF. The CDR3 nucleotides are TGTGCCAGCAGTGAGTTACAGGGGGTCGCTGAAGCTTTCTTT.

This clone was observed a single time. CDR3 nucleotides: TGTGCCAGCAGCCAAGGACAGCCGGGACTACTGTACAATGAGCAGTTCTTC. Amino acids: CASSQGQPGLLYNEQFF. This chain links TRBV3-1 (or the pseudogene TRBV3-2) with TRBJ2-1; 7 nucleotides line up with TRBD2. Germline-derived CDR1 and CDR2 are LGHDT and YNNKEL (reference sequence). The CDR3 runs to 17 residues. The V and J ends lost 1 base and 4 bases, in that order; junction bases with no gene match: 10.

This chain joins TRBV2 and TRBJ2-3; D is perhaps TRBD1 (6 bases). CDR1 is SNHLY, CDR2 FYNNEI, per germline. Trimming shortened V by 4 bases and J by 9 bases, and 14 bases separated the two germline ends. CDR3 length: 13 residues. Here the CDR3 reads CASSGPEGVTQYF. For the CDR3, the DNA is TGTGCCAGCAGTGGCCCCGAGGGGGTAACGCAGTATTTT. The entire variable domain, with the rest obtained from reference TRBV2 and TRBJ2-3, is as follows: EPEVTQTPSHQVTQMGQEVILRCVPISNHLYFYWYRQILGQKVEFLVSFYNNEISEKSEIFDDQFSVERPDGSNFTLKIRSTKLEDSAMYFCASSGPEGVTQYFGPGTRLTVL.

The chain has TRBV7-2 and TRBJ2-2; a weak D match, TRBD1 (6 bases). Trimming stripped 6 bases from V and 2 bases from J, with 7 bases between. Germline V gene data show CDR1 as SGHTA and CDR2 as FQGNSA. The CDR3 covers 13 residues. CDR3 protein: CASRGTNTGELFF. CDR3 bases: TGTGCCAGCAGGGGGACAAACACCGGGGAGCTGTTTTTT.

The chain joins TRBV5-1 to TRBJ2-1; no clear D. The length of the CDR3 is 12 residues. CDR1 is SGHRS, CDR2 YFSETQ, per germline. Trimming cost V 0 bases and J 10 bases, with 8 bases left between them. The CDR3 region is CASSLGLEEQFF. The CDR3 coding sequence is TGCGCCAGCAGCTTGGGACTCGAGGAGCAGTTCTTC.

V is TRBV5-5 and J is TRBJ1-2; D might be TRBD1 (5 bases). Trimming took 1 base from V and 6 from J, leaving 13 bases between them. The germline gives CDR1 SGHKS, CDR2 YYEKEE (reference sequence). This CDR3 has 14 amino acids. This CDR3 is CASSLSQGAHGYTF. For the CDR3, the DNA is TGTGCCAGCAGCTTGTCCCAGGGTGCCCATGGCTACACCTTC.

The V call is TRBV6-1, the J call TRBJ1-1, with 8 bases matching TRBD1. J gave up 4 bases and V 4 bases, and 11 bases lay outside the gene matches. This CDR3 comprises 16 residues. Germline CDR1 is MNHNS and CDR2 is SASEGT. This CDR3 is CASSALTGALGTEAFF. The CDR3 DNA reads as TGTGCCAGCAGTGCACTGACAGGGGCGTTGGGCACTGAAGCTTTCTTT.

This clone showed up just a few times. CDR3 nucleotides: TGTGCCAGTAGTATAGATCAGGCCCCCCGGAACACTGAAGCTTTCTTT. It specifies CASSIDQAPRNTEAFF. The chain has TRBV19 and TRBJ1-1; D remains ambiguous. CDR1 LNHDA and CDR2 SQIVND come from the germline V gene (reference sequence). Trimming removed 0 bases from V and 1 base from J, with 12 bases in between. The CDR3 loop spans 16 amino acids.

J is TRBJ1-2 and V is TRBV19; TRBD1 agrees at 8 bases. The germline CDR1 and CDR2 sequences are LNHDA and SQIVND (reference sequence). Germline trimming cut 4 bases from V and 7 bases from J; bases unmatched to any gene: 8. There are 14 residues in the CDR3. CDR3 residues: CASSTGQGGVGYTF. DNA of the CDR3: TGTGCCAGTAGTACTGGACAGGGAGGAGTTGGCTACACCTTC.

The V call is TRBV5-1, the J call TRBJ2-1; unclear D gene. This CDR3 has 13 amino acids. With 5 bases removed from V and 5 bases from J, the gap between germline ends came to 11 bases. Germline V gene lookup returns CDR1 SGHRS and CDR2 YFSETQ. CDR3 residues: CASSPGSNNEQFF. As DNA, the CDR3 is TGCGCCAGCAGTCCCGGGTCTAACAATGAGCAGTTCTTC.